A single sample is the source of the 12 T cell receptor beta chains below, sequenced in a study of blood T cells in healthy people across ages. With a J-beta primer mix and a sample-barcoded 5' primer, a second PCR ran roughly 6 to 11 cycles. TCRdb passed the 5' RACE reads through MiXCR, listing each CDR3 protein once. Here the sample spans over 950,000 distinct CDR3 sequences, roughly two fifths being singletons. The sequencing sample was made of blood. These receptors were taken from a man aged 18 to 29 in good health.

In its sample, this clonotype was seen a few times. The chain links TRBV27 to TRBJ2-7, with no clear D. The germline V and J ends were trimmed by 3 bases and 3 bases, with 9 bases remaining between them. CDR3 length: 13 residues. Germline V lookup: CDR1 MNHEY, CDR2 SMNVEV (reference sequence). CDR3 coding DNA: TGTGCCAGCAGTTTTAGGTCCCACTACGAGCAGTACTTC. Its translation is CASSFRSHYEQYF.

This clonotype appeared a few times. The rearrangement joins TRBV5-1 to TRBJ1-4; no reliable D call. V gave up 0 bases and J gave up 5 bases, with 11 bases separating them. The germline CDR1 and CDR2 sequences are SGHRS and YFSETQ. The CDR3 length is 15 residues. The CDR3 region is CASSLGSARNEKLFF. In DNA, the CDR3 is TGCGCCAGCAGCTTGGGGTCGGCCAGAAATGAAAAACTGTTTTTT.

This CDR3 reads CASSTTSSNEQFF. In nucleotides, the CDR3 is TGTGCCAGTAGCACCACAAGTAGCAATGAGCAGTTCTTC. The chain couples TRBV19 to TRBJ2-1; no definite D call. Germline values: CDR1 LNHDA, CDR2 SQIVND (reference sequence). The CDR3 spans 13 residues. Trimming left V 6 bases short and J 6 bases short, with 12 bases between.

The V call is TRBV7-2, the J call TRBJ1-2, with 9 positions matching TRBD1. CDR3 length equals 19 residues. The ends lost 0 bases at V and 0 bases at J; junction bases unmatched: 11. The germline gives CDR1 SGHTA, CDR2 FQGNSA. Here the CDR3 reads CASSLAGGQGRDSNYGYTF. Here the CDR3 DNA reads TGTGCCAGCAGCTTAGCGGGGGGACAGGGAAGAGATTCTAACTATGGCTACACCTTC.

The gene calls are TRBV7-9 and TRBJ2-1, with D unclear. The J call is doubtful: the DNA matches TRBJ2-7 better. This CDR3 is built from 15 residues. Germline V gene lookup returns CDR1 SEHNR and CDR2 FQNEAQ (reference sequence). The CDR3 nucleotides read TGTGCCAGCAGCCCAAAAATCCGGGCCAACCATGAGCAGTACTTC. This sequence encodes CASSPKIRANHEQYF.

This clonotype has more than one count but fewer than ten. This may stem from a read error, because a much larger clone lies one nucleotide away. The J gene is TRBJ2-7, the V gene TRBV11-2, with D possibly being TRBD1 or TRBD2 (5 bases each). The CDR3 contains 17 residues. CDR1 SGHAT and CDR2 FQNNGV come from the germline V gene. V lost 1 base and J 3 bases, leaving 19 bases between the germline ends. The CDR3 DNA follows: TGTGCCAGCAGCTTAGCCCCGGGACGAGCTGTGAACTACGAGCAGTACTTC. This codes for CASSLAPGRAVNYEQYF.

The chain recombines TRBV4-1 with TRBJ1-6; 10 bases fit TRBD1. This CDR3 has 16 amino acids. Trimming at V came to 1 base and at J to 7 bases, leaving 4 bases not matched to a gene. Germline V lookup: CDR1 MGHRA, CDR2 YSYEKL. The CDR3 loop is CASSQGGQGGNSPLHF. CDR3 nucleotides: TGCGCCAGCAGCCAAGGCGGACAGGGGGGAAATTCACCCCTCCACTTT.

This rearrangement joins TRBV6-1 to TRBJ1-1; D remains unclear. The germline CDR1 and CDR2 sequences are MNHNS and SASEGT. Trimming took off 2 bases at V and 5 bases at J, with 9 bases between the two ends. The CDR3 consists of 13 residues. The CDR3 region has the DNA TGTGCCAGCAGTGAAAAGGGTTGGACTGAAGCTTTCTTT. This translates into CASSEKGWTEAFF.

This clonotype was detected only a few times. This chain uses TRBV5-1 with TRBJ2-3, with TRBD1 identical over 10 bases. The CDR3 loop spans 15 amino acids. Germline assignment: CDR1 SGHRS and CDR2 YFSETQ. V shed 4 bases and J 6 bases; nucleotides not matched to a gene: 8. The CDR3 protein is CASSPGQGGSDTQYF. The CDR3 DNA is TGCGCCAGCAGCCCCGGACAGGGGGGTTCCGATACGCAGTATTTT.

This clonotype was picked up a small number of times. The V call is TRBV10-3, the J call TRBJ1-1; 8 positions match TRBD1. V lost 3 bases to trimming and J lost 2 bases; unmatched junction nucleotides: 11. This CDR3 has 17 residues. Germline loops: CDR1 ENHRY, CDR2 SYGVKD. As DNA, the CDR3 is TGTGCCATCAGTGATTCTCGGCAGGGGGCCTATAACACTGAAGCTTTCTTT. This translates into CAISDSRQGAYNTEAFF.

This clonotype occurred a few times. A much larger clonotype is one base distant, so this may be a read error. CDR3 loop: CASSPPRWGYTF. CDR3 bases: TGTGCCAGCAGCCCGCCCCGTTGGGGCTACACCTTC. V gene TRBV7-2 combines with J gene TRBJ1-2; D gene unclear. Per germline, CDR1 SGHTA and CDR2 FQGNSA. The CDR3 is 12 residues long. Trimming cost V 5 bases and J 8 bases, with 12 bases left between them.

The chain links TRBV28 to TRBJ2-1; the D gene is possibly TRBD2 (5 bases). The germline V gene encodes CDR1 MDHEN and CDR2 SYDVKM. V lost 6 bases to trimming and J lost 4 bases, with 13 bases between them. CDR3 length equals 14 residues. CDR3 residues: CASRTLREYNEQFF. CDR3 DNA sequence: TGTGCCAGCAGGACTCTTCGGGAATACAATGAGCAGTTCTTC.